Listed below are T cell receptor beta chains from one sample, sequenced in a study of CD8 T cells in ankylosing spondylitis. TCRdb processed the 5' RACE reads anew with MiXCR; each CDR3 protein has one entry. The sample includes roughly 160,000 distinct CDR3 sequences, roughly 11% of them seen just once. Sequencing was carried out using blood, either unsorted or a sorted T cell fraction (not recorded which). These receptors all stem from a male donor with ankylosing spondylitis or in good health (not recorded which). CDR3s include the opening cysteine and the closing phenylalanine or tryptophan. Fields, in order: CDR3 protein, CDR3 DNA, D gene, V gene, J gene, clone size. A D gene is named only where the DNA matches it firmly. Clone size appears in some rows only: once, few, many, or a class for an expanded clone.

cdr3_aa: CASSINRGGSYGYTF
cdr3_nt: TGTGCCAGCAGCATCAACAGGGGAGGGAGCTATGGCTACACCTTC
d_call: TRBD1
v_call: TRBV7-2
j_call: TRBJ1-2
clone_size: few

cdr3_aa: CASSFDLNTIYF
cdr3_nt: TGTGCCAGCAGTTTTGATCTTAACACCATATATTTT
d_call: -
v_call: TRBV12-3/TRBV12-4
j_call: TRBJ1-3
clone_size: many

cdr3_aa: CSASSRSYEQYF
cdr3_nt: TGCAGTGCTAGTTCTCGCTCCTACGAGCAGTACTTC
d_call: -
v_call: TRBV20-1
j_call: TRBJ2-7
clone_size: many

cdr3_aa: CATSRRRLAGAYEQYF
cdr3_nt: TGTGCCACCAGCAGGAGGAGACTAGCGGGGGCCTACGAGCAGTACTTC
d_call: TRBD2
v_call: TRBV15
j_call: TRBJ2-7
clone_size: -

cdr3_aa: CSARLGTGGSLWDTGELFF
cdr3_nt: TGCAGTGCTAGATTAGGGACAGGGGGCAGCCTTTGGGACACCGGGGAGCTGTTTTTT
d_call: TRBD1
v_call: TRBV20-1
j_call: TRBJ2-2
clone_size: few

cdr3_aa: CASSPRDYEQYF
cdr3_nt: TGTGCCAGCTCACCCCGGGACTACGAGCAGTACTTC
d_call: -
v_call: TRBV18
j_call: TRBJ2-7
clone_size: -

cdr3_aa: CASSLVRNTGELFF
cdr3_nt: TGTGCCAGCAGCTTGGTCCGGAACACCGGGGAGCTGTTTTTT
d_call: -
v_call: TRBV5-6
j_call: TRBJ2-2
clone_size: few

cdr3_aa: CASRIVDRGRETEAFF
cdr3_nt: TGTGCCAGCCGGATCGTGGACAGGGGGCGAGAAACTGAAGCTTTCTTT
d_call: TRBD1
v_call: TRBV2
j_call: TRBJ1-1
clone_size: -

cdr3_aa: CAISEDRNYYGYTF
cdr3_nt: TGTGCCATCAGCGAAGACAGGAACTATTATGGCTACACCTTC
d_call: -
v_call: TRBV10-3
j_call: TRBJ1-2
clone_size: many

cdr3_aa: CASSPSPSGGSQYF
cdr3_nt: TGTGCCAGCAGCCCCTCCCCTAGCGGGGGGTCGCAGTATTTT
d_call: TRBD2
v_call: TRBV2
j_call: TRBJ2-3
clone_size: -

cdr3_aa: CSAPGTNQPQHF
cdr3_nt: TGCAGTGCCCCGGGAACCAATCAGCCCCAGCATTTT
d_call: -
v_call: TRBV20-1
j_call: TRBJ1-5
clone_size: few

cdr3_aa: CSALLPGNTIYF
cdr3_nt: TGCAGTGCGCTCCTACCTGGAAACACCATATATTTT
d_call: -
v_call: TRBV20-1
j_call: TRBJ1-3
clone_size: many

cdr3_aa: CASSQVAGAGADTQYF
cdr3_nt: TGTGCCAGCAGCCAGGTAGCGGGAGCGGGGGCAGATACGCAGTATTTT
d_call: TRBD2
v_call: TRBV3-1
j_call: TRBJ2-3
clone_size: many

cdr3_aa: CSARTDPNEKLFF
cdr3_nt: TGCAGTGCACGGACAGACCCGAATGAAAAACTGTTTTTT
d_call: -
v_call: TRBV20-1
j_call: TRBJ1-4
clone_size: many

cdr3_aa: CATSRDSYGYTF
cdr3_nt: TGTGCCACCAGCAGAGATAGCTATGGCTACACCTTC
d_call: -
v_call: TRBV15
j_call: TRBJ1-2
clone_size: many

cdr3_aa: CASSQLQDTEAFF
cdr3_nt: TGTGCCAGCTCACAACTACAGGACACTGAAGCTTTCTTT
d_call: -
v_call: TRBV18
j_call: TRBJ1-1
clone_size: many

cdr3_aa: CASSQEGASLGTDTQYF
cdr3_nt: TGCGCCAGCAGCCAAGAGGGGGCTAGCCTCGGCACAGATACGCAGTATTTT
d_call: -
v_call: TRBV4-1
j_call: TRBJ2-3
clone_size: many

cdr3_aa: CASSYGGNSYEQYF
cdr3_nt: TGTGCCAGCAGTTATGGGGGGAACTCCTACGAGCAGTACTTC
d_call: -
v_call: TRBV12-3/TRBV12-4
j_call: TRBJ2-7
clone_size: many

cdr3_aa: CAISERLAGTGELFF
cdr3_nt: TGTGCCATCAGTGAGCGACTAGCGGGAACCGGGGAGCTGTTTTTT
d_call: TRBD2
v_call: TRBV10-3
j_call: TRBJ2-2
clone_size: many

cdr3_aa: CASSLAAGGGYTF
cdr3_nt: TGCGCCAGCAGCTTGGCCGCGGGTGGCGGCTACACCTTC
d_call: -
v_call: TRBV5-1
j_call: TRBJ1-2
clone_size: many

cdr3_aa: CASSPLPSGVQETQYF
cdr3_nt: TGTGCCAGCAGCCCCCTCCCTAGCGGGGTTCAAGAGACCCAGTACTTC
d_call: TRBD2
v_call: TRBV3-1
j_call: TRBJ2-5
clone_size: many

cdr3_aa: CASSVGVSGTGELFF
cdr3_nt: TGTGCCAGCAGCGTAGGGGTATCGGGCACCGGGGAGCTGTTTTTT
d_call: -
v_call: TRBV9
j_call: TRBJ2-2
clone_size: many

cdr3_aa: CASSLALGSTGELFF
cdr3_nt: TGTGCCAGCAGCCTAGCCTTGGGAAGCACCGGGGAGCTGTTTTTT
d_call: -
v_call: TRBV14
j_call: TRBJ2-2
clone_size: many

cdr3_aa: CASRPGQGNSPLHF
cdr3_nt: TGTGCCAGCAGACCGGGACAGGGAAATTCACCCCTCCACTTT
d_call: TRBD1
v_call: TRBV6-1
j_call: TRBJ1-6
clone_size: many

cdr3_aa: CASSFDQNTEAFF
cdr3_nt: TGTGCCAGCAGCTTCGACCAGAACACTGAAGCTTTCTTT
d_call: -
v_call: TRBV7-9
j_call: TRBJ1-1
clone_size: -

cdr3_aa: CAISGDRPYNEQFF
cdr3_nt: TGTGCCATCAGTGGGGACAGGCCGTACAATGAGCAGTTCTTC
d_call: TRBD1
v_call: TRBV10-3
j_call: TRBJ2-1
clone_size: many

cdr3_aa: CASSFMDTRSTDTQYF
cdr3_nt: TGCGCCAGCAGCTTTATGGACACCCGTAGCACAGATACGCAGTATTTT
d_call: -
v_call: TRBV5-1
j_call: TRBJ2-3
clone_size: many

cdr3_aa: CASSFFGRSNEQFF
cdr3_nt: TGTGCCAGCAGCTTCTTCGGGAGAAGTAATGAGCAGTTCTTC
d_call: -
v_call: TRBV7-2
j_call: TRBJ2-1
clone_size: -

cdr3_aa: CASSPARSYYNEQFF
cdr3_nt: TGTGCCAGCAGCCCAGCAAGGAGTTACTACAATGAGCAGTTCTTC
d_call: -
v_call: TRBV3-1
j_call: TRBJ2-1
clone_size: many

cdr3_aa: CASSQERISGNTIYF
cdr3_nt: TGTGCCAGCAGCCAAGAAAGGATCTCTGGAAACACCATATATTTT
d_call: -
v_call: TRBV3-1
j_call: TRBJ1-3
clone_size: many

cdr3_aa: CAISEGRTEAFF
cdr3_nt: TGTGCCATCAGTGAGGGTCGAACTGAAGCTTTCTTT
d_call: -
v_call: TRBV10-3
j_call: TRBJ1-1
clone_size: many

cdr3_aa: CAISGPGLNNEQFF
cdr3_nt: TGTGCCATCAGTGGGCCGGGACTCAACAATGAGCAGTTCTTC
d_call: -
v_call: TRBV10-3
j_call: TRBJ2-1
clone_size: -

cdr3_aa: CATSDPQGALNGYTF
cdr3_nt: TGTGCCACCAGTGACCCACAGGGAGCCTTAAATGGCTACACCTTC
d_call: -
v_call: TRBV24-1
j_call: TRBJ1-2
clone_size: many

cdr3_aa: CSVSLGQGNSPLHF
cdr3_nt: TGCAGCGTTTCCTTGGGACAGGGGAATTCACCCCTCCACTTT
d_call: TRBD1
v_call: TRBV29-1
j_call: TRBJ1-6
clone_size: few

cdr3_aa: CASSLGWQRDVTQYF
cdr3_nt: TGTGCCAGCAGCTTAGGTTGGCAGCGCGATGTGACCCAGTACTTC
d_call: -
v_call: TRBV7-9
j_call: TRBJ2-5
clone_size: -